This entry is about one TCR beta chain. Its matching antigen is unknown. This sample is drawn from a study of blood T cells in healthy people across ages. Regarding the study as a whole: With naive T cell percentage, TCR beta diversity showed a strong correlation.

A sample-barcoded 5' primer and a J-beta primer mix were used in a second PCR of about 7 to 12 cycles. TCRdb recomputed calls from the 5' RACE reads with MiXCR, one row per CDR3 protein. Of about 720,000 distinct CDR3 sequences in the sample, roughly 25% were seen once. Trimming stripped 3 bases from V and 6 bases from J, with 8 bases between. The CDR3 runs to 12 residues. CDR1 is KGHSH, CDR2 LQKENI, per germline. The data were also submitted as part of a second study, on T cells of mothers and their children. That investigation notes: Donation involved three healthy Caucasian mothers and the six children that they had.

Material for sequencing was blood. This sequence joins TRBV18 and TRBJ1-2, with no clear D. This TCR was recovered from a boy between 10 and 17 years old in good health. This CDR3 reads CASSPDEDGYTF. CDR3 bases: TGTGCCAGCTCACCTGACGAGGATGGCTACACCTTC.